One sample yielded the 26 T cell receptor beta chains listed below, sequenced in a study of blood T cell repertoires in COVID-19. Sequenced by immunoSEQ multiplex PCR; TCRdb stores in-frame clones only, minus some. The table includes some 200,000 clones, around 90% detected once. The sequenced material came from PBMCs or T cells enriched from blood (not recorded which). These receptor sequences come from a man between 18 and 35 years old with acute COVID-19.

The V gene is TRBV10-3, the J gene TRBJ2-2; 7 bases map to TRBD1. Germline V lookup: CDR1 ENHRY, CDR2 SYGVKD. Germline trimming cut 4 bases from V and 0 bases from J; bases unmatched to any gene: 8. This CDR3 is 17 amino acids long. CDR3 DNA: TGTGCCATCAGTGTCCGACAGGGACCTACGAACACCGGGGAGCTGTTTTTT. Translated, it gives CAISVRQGPTNTGELFF.

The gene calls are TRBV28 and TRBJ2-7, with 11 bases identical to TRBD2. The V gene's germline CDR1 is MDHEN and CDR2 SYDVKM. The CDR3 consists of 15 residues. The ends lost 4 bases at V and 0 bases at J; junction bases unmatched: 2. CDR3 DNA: TGTGCCAGCAGTTACGGGACTAGCGGCTCCTACGAGCAGTACTTC. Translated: CASSYGTSGSYEQYF.

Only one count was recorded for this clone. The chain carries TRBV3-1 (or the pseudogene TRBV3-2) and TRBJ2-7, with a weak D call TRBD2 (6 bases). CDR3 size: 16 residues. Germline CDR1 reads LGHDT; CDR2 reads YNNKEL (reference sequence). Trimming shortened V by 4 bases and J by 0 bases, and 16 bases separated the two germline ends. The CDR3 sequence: CASSRSPGLHSYEQYF. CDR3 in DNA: TGTGCCAGCAGCCGATCACCGGGACTCCACTCCTACGAGCAGTACTTC.

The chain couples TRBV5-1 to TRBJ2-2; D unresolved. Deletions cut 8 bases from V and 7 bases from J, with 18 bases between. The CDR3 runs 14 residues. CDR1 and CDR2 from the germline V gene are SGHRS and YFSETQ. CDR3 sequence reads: CASLPTDFYGELFF. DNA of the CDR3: TGCGCCAGTCTCCCGACCGACTTTTACGGGGAGCTGTTTTTT.

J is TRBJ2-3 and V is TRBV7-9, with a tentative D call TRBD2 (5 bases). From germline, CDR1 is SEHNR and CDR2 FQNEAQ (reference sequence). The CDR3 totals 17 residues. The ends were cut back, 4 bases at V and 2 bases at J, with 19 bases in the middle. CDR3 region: CASSSIRPREYTDTQYF. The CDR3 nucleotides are TGTGCCAGCAGCTCCATTCGCCCGAGGGAATACACAGATACGCAGTATTTT.

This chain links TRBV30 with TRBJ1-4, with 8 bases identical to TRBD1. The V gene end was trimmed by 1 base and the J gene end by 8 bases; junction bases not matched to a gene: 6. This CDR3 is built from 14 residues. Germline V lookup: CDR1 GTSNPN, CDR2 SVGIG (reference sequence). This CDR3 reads CAWSEGRGPEKLFF. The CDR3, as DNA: TGTGCCTGGAGTGAAGGCAGGGGGCCCGAAAAACTGTTTTTT.

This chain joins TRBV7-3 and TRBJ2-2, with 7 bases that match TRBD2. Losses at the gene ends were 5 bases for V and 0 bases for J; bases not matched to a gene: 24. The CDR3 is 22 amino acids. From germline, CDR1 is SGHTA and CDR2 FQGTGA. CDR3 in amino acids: CASSPLGGVSGGRPTNTGELFF. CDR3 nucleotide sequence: TGTGCCAGCAGCCCTCTTGGGGGTGTTTCGGGAGGCCGCCCAACGAACACCGGGGAGCTGTTTTTT.

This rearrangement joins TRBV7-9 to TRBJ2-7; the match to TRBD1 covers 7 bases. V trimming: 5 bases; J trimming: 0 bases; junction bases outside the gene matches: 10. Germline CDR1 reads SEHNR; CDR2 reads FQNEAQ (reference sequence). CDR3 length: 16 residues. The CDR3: CASSPIGQVLSYEQYF. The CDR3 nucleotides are TGTGCCAGCAGCCCGATCGGACAGGTCCTCTCCTACGAGCAGTACTTC.

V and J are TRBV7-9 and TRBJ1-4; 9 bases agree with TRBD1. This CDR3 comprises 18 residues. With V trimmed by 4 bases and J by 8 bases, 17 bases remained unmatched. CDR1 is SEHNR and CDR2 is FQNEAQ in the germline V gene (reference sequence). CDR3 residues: CASSSQGWGDREKEKLFF. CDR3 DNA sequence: TGTGCCAGCAGCTCCCAGGGATGGGGGGACAGGGAAAAGGAAAAACTGTTTTTT.

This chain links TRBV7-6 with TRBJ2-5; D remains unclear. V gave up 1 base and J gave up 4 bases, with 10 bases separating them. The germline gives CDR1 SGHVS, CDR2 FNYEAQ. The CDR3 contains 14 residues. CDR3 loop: CASSLDSVGETQYF. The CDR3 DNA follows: TGTGCCAGCAGCTTAGATTCGGTTGGAGAGACCCAGTACTTC.

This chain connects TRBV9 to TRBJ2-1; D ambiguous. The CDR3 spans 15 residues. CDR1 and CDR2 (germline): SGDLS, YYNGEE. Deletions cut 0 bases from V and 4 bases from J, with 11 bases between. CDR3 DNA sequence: TGTGCCAGCAGCGTAGCAGGTAATACGTACAATGAGCAGTTCTTC. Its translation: CASSVAGNTYNEQFF. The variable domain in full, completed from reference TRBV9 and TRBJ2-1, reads DSGVTQTPKHLITATGQRVTLRCSPRSGDLSVYWYQQSLDQGLQFLIQYYNGEERAKGNILERFSAQQFPDLHSELNLSSLELGDSALYFCASSVAGNTYNEQFFGPGTRLTVL.

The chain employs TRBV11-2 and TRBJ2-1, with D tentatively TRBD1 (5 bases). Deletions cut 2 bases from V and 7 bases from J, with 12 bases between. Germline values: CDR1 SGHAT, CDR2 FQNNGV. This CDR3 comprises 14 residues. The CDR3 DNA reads TGTGCCAGCAGCTTAACGTCAGGGATTAATGAGCAGTTCTTC. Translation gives CASSLTSGINEQFF. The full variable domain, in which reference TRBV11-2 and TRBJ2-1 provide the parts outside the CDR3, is EAGVAQSPRYKIIEKRQSVAFWCNPISGHATLYWYQQILGQGPKLLIQFQNNGVVDDSQLPKDRFSAERLKGVDSTLKIQPAKLEDSAVYLCASSLTSGINEQFFGPGTRLTVL.

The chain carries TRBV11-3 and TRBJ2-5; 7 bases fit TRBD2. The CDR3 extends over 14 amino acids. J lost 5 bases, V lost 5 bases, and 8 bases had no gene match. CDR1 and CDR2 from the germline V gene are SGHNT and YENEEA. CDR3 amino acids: CASSTRLASETQYF. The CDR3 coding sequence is TGTGCCAGCAGCACCCGACTAGCATCCGAGACCCAGTACTTC.

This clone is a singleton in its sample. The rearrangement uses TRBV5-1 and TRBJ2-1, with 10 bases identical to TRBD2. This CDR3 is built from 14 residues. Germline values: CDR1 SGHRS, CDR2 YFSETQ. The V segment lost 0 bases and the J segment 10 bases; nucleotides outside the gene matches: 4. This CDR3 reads CASSLGVSGREQFF. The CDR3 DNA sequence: TGCGCCAGCAGCTTGGGAGTTAGCGGGAGGGAGCAGTTCTTC. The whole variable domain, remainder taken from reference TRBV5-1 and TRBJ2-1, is KAGVTQTPRYLIKTRGQQVTLSCSPISGHRSVSWYQQTPGQGLQFLFEYFSETQRNKGNFPGRFSGRQFSNSRSEMNVSTLELGDSALYLCASSLGVSGREQFFGPGTRLTVL.

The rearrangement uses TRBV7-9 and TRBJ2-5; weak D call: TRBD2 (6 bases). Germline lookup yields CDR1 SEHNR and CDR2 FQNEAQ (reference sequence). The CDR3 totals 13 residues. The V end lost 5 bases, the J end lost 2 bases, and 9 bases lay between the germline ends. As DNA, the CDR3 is TGTGCCAGCAGCCGGGACTTACAAGAGACCCAGTACTTC. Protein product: CASSRDLQETQYF.

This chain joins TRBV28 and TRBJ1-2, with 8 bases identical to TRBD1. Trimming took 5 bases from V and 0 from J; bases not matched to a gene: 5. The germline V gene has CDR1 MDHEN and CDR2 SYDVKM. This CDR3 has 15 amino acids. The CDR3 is CASSASQGANYGYTF. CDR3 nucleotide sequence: TGTGCCAGCAGTGCCTCACAGGGGGCTAACTATGGCTACACCTTC.

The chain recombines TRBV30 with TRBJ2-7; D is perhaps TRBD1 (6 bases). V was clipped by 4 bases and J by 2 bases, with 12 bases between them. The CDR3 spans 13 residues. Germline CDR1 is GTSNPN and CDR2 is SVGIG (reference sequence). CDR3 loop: CAWIRDTTYEQYF. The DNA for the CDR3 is TGTGCCTGGATCCGGGACACGACCTACGAGCAGTACTTC.

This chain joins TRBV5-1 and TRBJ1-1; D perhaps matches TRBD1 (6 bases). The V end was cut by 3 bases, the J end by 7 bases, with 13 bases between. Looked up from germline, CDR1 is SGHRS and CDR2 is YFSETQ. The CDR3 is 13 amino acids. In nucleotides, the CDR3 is TGCGCCAGCAGCTGGGGGCCGGGGAATGAAGCTTTCTTT. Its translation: CASSWGPGNEAFF.

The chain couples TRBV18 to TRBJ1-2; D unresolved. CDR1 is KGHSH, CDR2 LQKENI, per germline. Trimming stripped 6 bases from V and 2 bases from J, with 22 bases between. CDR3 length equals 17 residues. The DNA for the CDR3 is TGTGCCAGCTCCTTGAGAGCGGGGTATCTCCTAAACTATGGCTACACCTTC. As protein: CASSLRAGYLLNYGYTF.

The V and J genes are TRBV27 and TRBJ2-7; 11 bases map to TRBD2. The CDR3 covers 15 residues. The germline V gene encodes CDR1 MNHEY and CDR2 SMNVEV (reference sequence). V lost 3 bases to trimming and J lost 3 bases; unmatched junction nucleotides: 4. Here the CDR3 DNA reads TGTGCCAGCAGTTTTGCGGGACTAGCGGACTACGAGCAGTACTTC. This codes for CASSFAGLADYEQYF.

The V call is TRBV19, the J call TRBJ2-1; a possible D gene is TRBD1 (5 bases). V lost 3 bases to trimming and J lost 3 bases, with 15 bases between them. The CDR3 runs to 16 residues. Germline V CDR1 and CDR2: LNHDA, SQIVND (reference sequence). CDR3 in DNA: TGTGCCAGTAGTATTAACCCCTCGACAGTCTACAATGAGCAGTTCTTC. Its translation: CASSINPSTVYNEQFF. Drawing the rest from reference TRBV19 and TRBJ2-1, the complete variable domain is DGGITQSPKYLFRKEGQNVTLSCEQNLNHDAMYWYRQDPGQGLRLIYYSQIVNDFQKGDIAEGYSVSREKKESFPLTVTSAQKNPTAFYLCASSINPSTVYNEQFFGPGTRLTVL.

The CDR3 is CATRERTGLNTEAFF. The CDR3 region has the DNA TGTGCCACCAGGGAACGAACAGGGCTGAACACTGAAGCTTTCTTT. The chain employs TRBV24-1 and TRBJ1-1, with D possibly being TRBD1 (6 bases). Trimming took off 7 bases at V and 0 bases at J, with 14 bases between the two ends. Germline CDR1 KGHDR, CDR2 SFDVKD. The CDR3 spans 15 residues.

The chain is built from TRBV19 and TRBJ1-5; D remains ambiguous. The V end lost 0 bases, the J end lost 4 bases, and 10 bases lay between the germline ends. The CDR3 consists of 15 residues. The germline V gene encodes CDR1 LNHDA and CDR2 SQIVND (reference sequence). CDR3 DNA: TGTGCCAGTAGTATAGACCCTAGTGTTAATCAGCCCCAGCATTTT. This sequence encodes CASSIDPSVNQPQHF.

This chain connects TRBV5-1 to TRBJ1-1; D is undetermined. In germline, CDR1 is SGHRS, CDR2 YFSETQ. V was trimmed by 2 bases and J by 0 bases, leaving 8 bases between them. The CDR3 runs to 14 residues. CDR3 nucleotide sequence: TGCGCCAGCAGCTTCACGGGGATGAACACTGAAGCTTTCTTT. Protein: CASSFTGMNTEAFF.

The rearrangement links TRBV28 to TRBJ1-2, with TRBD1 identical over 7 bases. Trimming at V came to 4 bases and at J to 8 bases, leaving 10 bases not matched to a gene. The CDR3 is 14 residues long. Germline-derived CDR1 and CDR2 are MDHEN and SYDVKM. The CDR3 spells CASSSLTRGKGYTF. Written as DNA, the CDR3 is TGTGCCAGCAGTTCGCTGACCAGGGGGAAGGGCTACACCTTC.

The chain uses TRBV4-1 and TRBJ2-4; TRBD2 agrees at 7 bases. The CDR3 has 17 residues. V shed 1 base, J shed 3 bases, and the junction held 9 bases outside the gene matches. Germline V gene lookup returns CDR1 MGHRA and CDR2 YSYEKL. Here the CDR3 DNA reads TGCGCCAGCAGCCAAGGGGCCTTGCGGGAGCACAAAAACATTCAGTACTTC. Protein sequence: CASSQGALREHKNIQYF.